One sample yielded the 28 T cell receptor beta chains listed below, sequenced in a study of CD8+ T cells in alopecia areata. The sequencing template was cDNA reverse transcribed from extracted RNA. Measured with immunoSEQ multiplex PCR; TCRdb has only the in-frame clones, and not every one. The data hold about 190,000 clones, with more than 55% observed a single time. The treatment here: oral pan-JAK inhibitor, 5-10 mg twice daily. Specimen: CD4+ T cells sorted from blood, collected at week 4, from a patient treated with tofacitinib. The source of these receptors is a human donor with alopecia areata.

V usage is TRBV29-1 and J usage is TRBJ2-1; 8 nucleotides line up with TRBD1. Trimming at V came to 4 bases and at J to 8 bases, leaving 7 bases not matched to a gene. CDR1 is SQVTM, CDR2 ANQGSEA, per germline. The CDR3 is 13 residues long. The CDR3 here is CSVGTGSEYEQFF. The CDR3 region has the DNA TGCAGCGTTGGGACAGGGTCTGAGTATGAGCAGTTCTTC.

CDR3 DNA: TGTGCCAGCAGATCCACAGGGGCGGATACGCAGTATTTT. As protein: CASRSTGADTQYF. V usage is TRBV13 and J usage is TRBJ2-3; 7 positions match TRBD1. Germline-derived CDR1 and CDR2 are PRHDT and FYEKMQ (reference sequence). The CDR3 consists of 13 residues. V gave up 6 bases and J gave up 6 bases; unmatched junction bases: 6.

Details on this clone: One base away lies a much larger clone, so this may be a sequencing read error. The gene calls are TRBV7-2 and TRBJ2-7; 10 bases are shared with TRBD1. The CDR3 has 13 amino acids. The V gene's germline CDR1 is SGHTA and CDR2 FQGNSA. The ends lost 3 bases at V and 5 bases at J; junction bases unmatched: 1. The CDR3 is CASSLGTGDEQYF. CDR3 in DNA: TGTGCCAGCAGCTTGGGGACAGGGGACGAGCAGTACTTC.

This sequence joins TRBV5-1 and TRBJ1-2, with D maybe TRBD1 (5 bases). The CDR3 loop spans 15 amino acids. The ends were cut back, 2 bases at V and 4 bases at J, with 15 bases in the middle. Germline V gene data show CDR1 as SGHRS and CDR2 as YFSETQ. This CDR3 reads CASSLQPSGTYGYTF. The CDR3 DNA reads TGCGCCAGCAGCTTACAGCCAAGCGGGACCTATGGCTACACCTTC.

The chain joins TRBV2 to TRBJ1-1, with D uncertain. V shed 7 bases and J shed 5 bases, with 11 bases lying between them. This CDR3 is 12 amino acids long. CDR1 is SNHLY, CDR2 FYNNEI, per germline. The CDR3 is CASKVVGTEAFF. In DNA form, the CDR3 reads TGTGCCAGCAAGGTGGTCGGTACTGAAGCTTTCTTT. Full variable domain (remainder filled in from reference TRBV2 and TRBJ1-1): EPEVTQTPSHQVTQMGQEVILRCVPISNHLYFYWYRQILGQKVEFLVSFYNNEISEKSEIFDDQFSVERPDGSNFTLKIRSTKLEDSAMYFCASKVVGTEAFFGQGTRLTVV.

In the case of this clone: The sample carries other DNA sequences with the same CDR3. The CDR3 spells CASSSRQGRYEQYF. The CDR3 DNA follows: TGTGCCAGTAGCTCCAGACAGGGGAGATACGAGCAGTACTTC. The chain links TRBV19 to TRBJ2-7; 8 nucleotides match TRBD1. V lost 6 bases to trimming and J lost 4 bases; unmatched junction nucleotides: 8. This CDR3 comprises 14 residues. Germline loops: CDR1 LNHDA, CDR2 SQIVND (reference sequence).

The V gene is TRBV15, the J gene TRBJ2-7; D unresolved. Trimming removed 5 bases at V and 6 bases at J, with 8 bases between. Germline values: CDR1 LNHNV, CDR2 YYDKDF (reference sequence). The CDR3 is made up of 11 amino acids. CDR3 loop: CATSDRLEQYF. CDR3 DNA: TGTGCCACCAGCGACCGCCTCGAGCAGTACTTC. The full variable domain, with the rest looked up from reference TRBV15 and TRBJ2-7, is DAMVIQNPRYQVTQFGKPVTLSCSQTLNHNVMYWYQQKSSQAPKLLFHYYDKDFNNEADTPDNFQSRRPNTSFCFLDIRSPGLGDTAMYLCATSDRLEQYFGPGTRLTVT.

The V call is TRBV25-1, the J call TRBJ2-7, with D possibly TRBD2 on 5 matching bases. Germline assignment: CDR1 MGHDK and CDR2 SYGVNS. Trimming took off 8 bases at V and 2 bases at J, with 19 bases between the two ends. The CDR3 is made up of 15 amino acids. The DNA of the CDR3 is TGTGCCAGCGGTCCCGACGGGGTCCTTACCTACGAGCAGTACTTC. Protein sequence: CASGPDGVLTYEQYF.

In its sample, this clone was seen a few times. The chain is built from TRBV23-1 and TRBJ1-1, with 9 nucleotides matching TRBD1. TRBV23-1 is classed as an ORF, of uncertain function. After removal of 0 bases from V and 1 base from J, the junction contained 3 bases not matched to a gene. This CDR3 is 16 amino acids long. The chain's CDR3 is CASSQSGGQGNTEAFF. CDR3 DNA: TGCGCCAGCAGTCAATCGGGGGGACAGGGGAACACTGAAGCTTTCTTT.

Note on this clone: Within the sample, other DNA sequences also encode this same CDR3. The chain recombines TRBV7-2 with TRBJ2-3; D gene unclear. The germline gives CDR1 SGHTA, CDR2 FQGNSA. The CDR3 runs to 13 residues. The germline V and J ends were trimmed by 1 base and 5 bases, with 7 bases remaining between them. CDR3 amino acids: CASSLGAGDTQYF. The CDR3 coding sequence is TGTGCCAGCAGCTTAGGGGCCGGAGATACGCAGTATTTT. Supplemented by reference TRBV7-2 and TRBJ2-3, the full variable domain reads GAGVSQSPSNKVTEKGKDVELRCDPISGHTALYWYRQSLGQGLEFLIYFQGNSAPDKSGLPSDRFSAERTGGSVSTLTIQRTQQEDSAVYLCASSLGAGDTQYFGPGTRLTVL.

This clone was seen a single time. V is TRBV7-2 and J is TRBJ1-5; D is undetermined. V was cut by 8 bases and J by 7 bases, with 21 bases left in between. The CDR3 length is 15 residues. CDR1 and CDR2 from the germline V gene are SGHTA and FQGNSA. The CDR3 region is CASSNQLGSKQPQHF. The CDR3 DNA sequence: TGTGCCAGCTCCAATCAATTAGGGAGTAAGCAGCCCCAGCATTTT.

The rearrangement uses TRBV28 and TRBJ1-2; perhaps TRBD1 as D (6 bases). The CDR3 is 12 amino acids. The germline V gene has CDR1 MDHEN and CDR2 SYDVKM. The germline V and J ends were trimmed by 4 bases and 8 bases, with 11 bases remaining between them. DNA of the CDR3: TGTGCCAGCAGTTACAGGGTAGCCGGCTACACCTTC. Encoded protein: CASSYRVAGYTF.

V gene TRBV27 combines with J gene TRBJ2-7; unclear D gene. Trimming stripped 5 bases from V and 2 bases from J, with 7 bases between. This CDR3 has 12 residues. CDR1 is MNHEY, CDR2 SMNVEV, per germline (reference sequence). CDR3 protein: CASSPNPYEQYF. The DNA of the CDR3 is TGTGCCAGCAGTCCAAACCCCTACGAGCAGTACTTC.

This clone has just one count. The chain couples TRBV29-1 to TRBJ2-1, with a possible D match to TRBD2 (6 bases). This CDR3 spans 14 amino acids. Germline values: CDR1 SQVTM, CDR2 ANQGSEA. Trimming took 3 bases from V and 5 from J, leaving 14 bases between them. CDR3 region: CSVDREVINNEQFF. CDR3 DNA sequence: TGCAGCGTTGACAGGGAGGTCATTAACAATGAGCAGTTCTTC.

In its sample, this clone was seen a few times. This chain links TRBV30 with TRBJ1-2; D is uncertain. The CDR3 spans 14 residues. The germline V gene encodes CDR1 GTSNPN and CDR2 SVGIG (reference sequence). Trimming cost V 3 bases and J 2 bases, with 13 bases left between them. The CDR3 sequence is CAWRPTRLNYGYTF. CDR3 in DNA: TGTGCCTGGAGACCGACACGCCTAAACTATGGCTACACCTTC.

This chain links TRBV29-1 with TRBJ2-2; 7 nucleotides line up with TRBD1. CDR1 SQVTM and CDR2 ANQGSEA come from the germline V gene. This CDR3 spans 13 amino acids. V was pared by 4 bases and J by 5 bases, with 4 bases of the junction left unmatched. The CDR3 coding sequence is TGCAGCGTTGTAGCAGGGGGTACCGGGGAGCTGTTTTTT. This translates into CSVVAGGTGELFF.

The chain has TRBV30 and TRBJ1-2; weak D call: TRBD1 (5 bases). Trimming left V 5 bases short and J 5 bases short, with 12 bases between. This CDR3 is built from 12 residues. CDR1 GTSNPN and CDR2 SVGIG come from the germline V gene (reference sequence). The DNA for the CDR3 is TGTGCCTGGGGGGGAGATCCTTATGGCTACACCTTC. Translated: CAWGGDPYGYTF.

The chain uses TRBV29-1 and TRBJ2-5; TRBD1 agrees at 8 bases. J gave up 4 bases and V 1 base, and 8 bases lay outside the gene matches. Germline values: CDR1 SQVTM, CDR2 ANQGSEA. The CDR3 is 15 amino acids. Written as DNA, the CDR3 is TGCAGCGTTGAAGGGGGCAGGGGGCGCGGAGAGACCCAGTACTTC. Protein: CSVEGGRGRGETQYF.

This chain connects TRBV30 to TRBJ2-7; D not resolved. This CDR3 comprises 12 residues. CDR1 is GTSNPN, CDR2 SVGIG, per germline (reference sequence). V was trimmed by 0 bases and J by 5 bases, leaving 8 bases between them. CDR3 loop: CAWSVSRHEQYF. In DNA form, the CDR3 reads TGTGCCTGGAGTGTGAGTAGGCACGAGCAGTACTTC.

The chain has TRBV29-1 and TRBJ2-1; no definite D call. The CDR3 covers 12 residues. Germline CDR1 and CDR2: SQVTM and ANQGSEA. V shed 3 bases and J shed 7 bases, with 10 bases lying between them. The CDR3 loop reads CSVDLRHNEQFF. Here the CDR3 DNA reads TGCAGCGTTGATCTCAGGCATAATGAGCAGTTCTTC.

This clone has just one count. The chain employs TRBV6-1 and TRBJ1-1, with 10 bases matching TRBD1. The ends lost 2 bases at V and 10 bases at J; junction bases unmatched: 1. CDR3 length: 12 amino acids. From germline, CDR1 is MNHNS and CDR2 SASEGT. CDR3 amino acids: CASSERTGGAFF. The CDR3, as DNA: TGTGCCAGCAGTGAAAGGACAGGGGGAGCTTTCTTT.

The gene calls are TRBV2 and TRBJ2-7; D is perhaps TRBD1 (6 bases). The CDR3 spans 13 residues. Germline-derived CDR1 and CDR2 are SNHLY and FYNNEI. V lost 4 bases and J 2 bases, leaving 9 bases between the germline ends. For the CDR3, the DNA is TGTGCCAGCAGTGTCACAGGGCCCTACGAGCAGTACTTC. This codes for CASSVTGPYEQYF.

The chain carries TRBV6-5 and TRBJ1-5; possible D gene TRBD1, 5 bases. CDR3 size: 16 residues. The germline V gene encodes CDR1 MNHEY and CDR2 SVGAGI. The V and J ends lost 0 bases and 7 bases respectively, with 16 bases between them. The CDR3, as DNA: TGTGCCAGCAGTTACTCGGAATCCAGGGTCCACCAGCCCCAGCATTTT. It encodes CASSYSESRVHQPQHF.

This clone was found a few times. This chain connects TRBV2 to TRBJ2-7; D gene ambiguous. V lost 0 bases and J 7 bases, leaving 4 bases between the germline ends. Germline CDR1 reads SNHLY; CDR2 reads FYNNEI. The CDR3 contains 11 residues. The CDR3 nucleotides read TGTGCCAGCAGTGAAGCTTTAGAGCAGTACTTC. It specifies CASSEALEQYF. The full variable domain, completed using reference TRBV2 and TRBJ2-7, is EPEVTQTPSHQVTQMGQEVILRCVPISNHLYFYWYRQILGQKVEFLVSFYNNEISEKSEIFDDQFSVERPDGSNFTLKIRSTKLEDSAMYFCASSEALEQYFGPGTRLTVT.

This clone was seen only once. The chain couples TRBV7-2 to TRBJ2-5; D is unclear. V shed 4 bases and J shed 4 bases, with 19 bases lying between them. Germline V gene data show CDR1 as SGHTA and CDR2 as FQGNSA. The CDR3 extends over 16 amino acids. The CDR3: CASSSPTPQRRETQYF. The DNA of the CDR3 is TGTGCCAGCAGCTCGCCCACCCCACAGAGACGAGAGACCCAGTACTTC.

This chain uses TRBV5-4 with TRBJ1-2, with a possible D match to TRBD1 (5 bases). Between the trimmed V and J ends, which lost 3 bases and 8 bases, there was a span of 20 bases. The CDR3 contains 15 residues. The V gene's germline CDR1 is SGHNT and CDR2 YYREEE (reference sequence). The CDR3 loop is CASSWGDPGAKGYTF. In DNA form, the CDR3 reads TGTGCCAGCAGCTGGGGGGACCCTGGCGCTAAGGGCTACACCTTC. Supplemented by reference TRBV5-4 and TRBJ1-2, the full variable domain reads ETGVTQSPTHLIKTRGQQVTLRCSSQSGHNTVSWYQQALGQGPQFIFQYYREEENGRGNFPPRFSGLQFPNYSSELNVNALELDDSALYLCASSWGDPGAKGYTFGSGTRLTVV.

The CDR3 region has the DNA TGTGCCAGCACCCTCGAGGTCGCTGGGATAGGGGCCAACGTCCTGACTTTC. It yields the protein CASTLEVAGIGANVLTF. This chain connects TRBV5-4 to TRBJ2-6; D is unclear. The CDR3 is 17 amino acids. Trimming took off 6 bases at V and 4 bases at J, with 20 bases between the two ends. Germline V CDR1 and CDR2: SGHNT, YYREEE (reference sequence).

This clone was observed a few times. The chain recombines TRBV30 with TRBJ1-1; D unclear. CDR1 and CDR2 from the germline V gene are GTSNPN and SVGIG (reference sequence). The CDR3 consists of 13 residues. Trimming pared 7 bases from V and 3 bases from J, leaving 15 bases between. The CDR3 region has the DNA TGTGCCTCCAAAGAGGAGGTGGACACTGAAGCTTTCTTT. It translates to CASKEEVDTEAFF.